A single sample is the source of the 25 T cell receptor beta chains below, sequenced in a study of cytomegalovirus exposure and HLA in healthy donors. PCR primers comprised 60 Vbeta and 13 Jbeta primers. Repertoires were generated with immunoSEQ multiplex PCR, while TCRdb's copy carries only in-frame clones and drops some. The top ten clones hold 2.6% of a sample with approximately 100,000 clones, about 80% of them seen once. Sample: PBMCs. All receptors derive from a man between 45 and 60 years old in good health and CMV-seropositive.

The V call is TRBV10-1, the J call TRBJ2-5; 12 nucleotides line up with TRBD2. Trimming took 6 bases from V and 5 from J; bases not matched to a gene: 13. The CDR3 runs to 17 residues. The germline gives CDR1 WNHNN, CDR2 SYGVQD (reference sequence). In nucleotides, the CDR3 is TGCGCCAGCAGCCCCCGACTAGCGGGAGCCGGTATGGAGACCCAGTACTTC. Amino acid sequence: CASSPRLAGAGMETQYF.

This clone appeared a few times. This sequence joins TRBV15 and TRBJ2-6; D not certain. Germline lookup yields CDR1 LNHNV and CDR2 YYDKDF (reference sequence). The V and J ends lost 0 bases and 1 base respectively, with 4 bases between them. The CDR3 consists of 15 residues. CDR3 DNA: TGTGCCACCAGCAGAGATCCGTCTGGGGCCAACGTCCTGACTTTC. The encoded protein is CATSRDPSGANVLTF. The full variable domain, rest sourced from reference TRBV15 and TRBJ2-6, is DAMVIQNPRYQVTQFGKPVTLSCSQTLNHNVMYWYQQKSSQAPKLLFHYYDKDFNNEADTPDNFQSRRPNTSFCFLDIRSPGLGDTAMYLCATSRDPSGANVLTFGAGSRLTVL.

CDR3 protein: CASSEPHTGEKLFF. DNA for the CDR3: TGTGCCAGCAGTGAGCCCCATACAGGTGAAAAACTGTTTTTT. J is TRBJ1-4 and V is TRBV6-1, with D possibly TRBD1 on 5 matching bases. The CDR3 spans 14 residues. V lost 3 bases, J lost 7 bases, and 12 bases lay in between. Germline V gene lookup returns CDR1 MNHNS and CDR2 SASEGT.

This clone was observed once. The chain couples TRBV25-1 to TRBJ1-5, with D hard to call. The CDR3 loop spans 14 amino acids. The germline gives CDR1 MGHDK, CDR2 SYGVNS. The V and J ends lost 6 bases and 2 bases respectively, with 11 bases between them. The CDR3 nucleotides are TGTGCCAGCAGGGGAGGGAGAGGCAATCAGCCCCAGCATTTT. This sequence encodes CASRGGRGNQPQHF.

This clone was observed a single time. This chain links TRBV12-5 with TRBJ2-5; D remains unclear. CDR1 is LGHNT, CDR2 FRNRAP, per germline. Trimming left V 0 bases short and J 1 base short, with 15 bases between. The CDR3 spans 17 residues. The CDR3 nucleotides are TGTGCTAGTGGTTTGGTACTATCCCCGAAGGCCCAAGAGACCCAGTACTTC. As protein: CASGLVLSPKAQETQYF.

This clone was detected once. The CDR3 DNA follows: TGTGCCAGCACCGCAGGCCTCCTTCAAGAGACCCAGTACTTC. It specifies CASTAGLLQETQYF. The V and J genes are TRBV9 and TRBJ2-5; D not certain. The CDR3 is 14 amino acids. CDR1 and CDR2 from the germline V gene are SGDLS and YYNGEE. Trimming pared 6 bases from V and 2 bases from J, leaving 14 bases between.

The chain combines TRBV6-1 with TRBJ2-5, with a possible D match to TRBD1 (6 bases). The end of the DNA fits TRBJ2-7 better, so the J call may be wrong. The CDR3 loop spans 13 amino acids. Germline V lookup: CDR1 MNHNS, CDR2 SASEGT. In DNA, the CDR3 is TGTGCCAGCAGTGGACAGGACTCCTACGAGCAGTACTTC. It specifies CASSGQDSYEQYF.

This chain links TRBV5-1 with TRBJ2-5, with D possibly matching TRBD2 (6 bases). Trimming cost V 4 bases and J 5 bases, with 18 bases left between them. Germline V gene data show CDR1 as SGHRS and CDR2 as YFSETQ. The CDR3 totals 15 residues. CDR3 in DNA: TGCGCCAGCAGCCCCGGGACTCCCTCAGGGGAGACCCAGTACTTC. This encodes CASSPGTPSGETQYF.

This chain uses TRBV4-1 with TRBJ2-7, with 10 bases matching TRBD1. The J segment lost 3 bases and the V segment lost 4 bases, leaving 9 bases of the junction unmatched. CDR1 is MGHRA, CDR2 YSYEKL, per germline. The CDR3 has 16 amino acids. The CDR3 bases are TGCGCCAGCAGCCTCGATCCGGGACAGGGGAGCTACGAGCAGTACTTC. It translates to CASSLDPGQGSYEQYF.

V is TRBV19 and J is TRBJ2-5, with a possible D match to TRBD2 (6 bases). The V end was cut by 3 bases, the J end by 5 bases, with 10 bases between. Germline V gene data show CDR1 as LNHDA and CDR2 as SQIVND (reference sequence). CDR3 length: 13 residues. The CDR3 loop is CASSIQEGETQYF. The CDR3 DNA sequence: TGTGCCAGTAGTATCCAGGAGGGGGAGACCCAGTACTTC.

The chain combines TRBV6-5 with TRBJ1-4; 9 bases align to TRBD1. This CDR3 region has 14 residues. From germline, CDR1 is MNHEY and CDR2 SVGAGI. After removal of 6 bases from V and 8 bases from J, the junction contained 7 bases not matched to a gene. The DNA for the CDR3 is TGTGCCAGCAGCGCCCGACAGGGGGAAGAAAAACTGTTTTTT. Protein: CASSARQGEEKLFF.

Remarks on this clone: Other DNA sequences in the sample encode the same CDR3. The chain joins TRBV2 to TRBJ1-1; the match to TRBD1 covers 9 bases. The CDR3 length is 13 residues. Germline V lookup: CDR1 SNHLY, CDR2 FYNNEI. V lost 5 bases and J lost 8; bases outside the gene matches: 6. The CDR3 sequence: CASSPGTGTEAFF. The DNA of the CDR3 is TGTGCCAGCAGTCCCGGGACAGGGACCGAAGCTTTCTTT.

This clone was seen once. The chain has TRBV5-1 and TRBJ2-5, with a possible D match to TRBD1 (7 bases). This CDR3 is built from 16 residues. From germline, CDR1 is SGHRS and CDR2 YFSETQ. V lost 0 bases, J lost 2 bases, and 14 bases lay in between. CDR3 sequence reads: CASSLAGDSRQETQYF. In DNA form, the CDR3 reads TGCGCCAGCAGCTTGGCGGGGGACAGTAGGCAAGAGACCCAGTACTTC.

This clone has a handful of counts. This sequence joins TRBV6-5 and TRBJ2-5; 8 nucleotides align to TRBD1. The J call may not be correct, given that the DNA end is closer to TRBJ2-7. Germline CDR1 and CDR2: MNHEY and SVGAGI. The CDR3 consists of 14 residues. DNA of the CDR3: TGTGCCAGCAGTCCCTTGGACAGGGACCACGAGCAGTACTTC. Translation: CASSPLDRDHEQYF.

This clone was seen only a few times. This sequence joins TRBV7-2 and TRBJ2-7, with D hard to call. The CDR3 sequence is 13 residues long. V lost 2 bases to trimming and J lost 3 bases, with 8 bases between them. CDR1 is SGHTA, CDR2 FQGNSA, per germline. The CDR3 is CASSLQKLYEQYF. CDR3 coding DNA: TGTGCCAGCAGCTTACAAAAACTCTACGAGCAGTACTTC.

The V call is TRBV6-5, the J call TRBJ2-2; D is unresolved. The V end lost 6 bases, the J end lost 5 bases, and 16 bases lay between the germline ends. In germline, CDR1 is MNHEY, CDR2 SVGAGI. There are 15 residues in the CDR3. The CDR3 protein is CASSTLAGWTGELFF. The CDR3 bases are TGTGCCAGCAGCACCTTGGCAGGCTGGACCGGGGAGCTGTTTTTT.

This sequence joins TRBV5-1 and TRBJ1-2; 8 bases are a match to TRBD1. The CDR3 is 20 amino acids. V was clipped by 4 bases and J by 1 base; unmatched bases: 21. Germline V gene sequence: CDR1 SGHRS, CDR2 YFSETQ. The CDR3 protein is CASSASPLLTGVDDNYGYTF. The CDR3, as DNA: TGCGCCAGCAGCGCCTCCCCCCTCCTGACAGGGGTGGATGATAACTATGGCTACACCTTC. Filled out from reference TRBV5-1 and TRBJ1-2, the complete variable domain reads KAGVTQTPRYLIKTRGQQVTLSCSPISGHRSVSWYQQTPGQGLQFLFEYFSETQRNKGNFPGRFSGRQFSNSRSEMNVSTLELGDSALYLCASSASPLLTGVDDNYGYTFGSGTRLTVV.

The V and J genes are TRBV5-6 and TRBJ2-1; D may be TRBD2 (5 bases). The ends were cut back, 7 bases at V and 7 bases at J, with 21 bases in the middle. CDR1 and CDR2 from the germline V gene are SGHDT and YYEEEE. This CDR3 region has 15 residues. The CDR3 loop is CASSKMSGGVNEQFF. Written as DNA, the CDR3 is TGTGCCAGCTCCAAGATGTCAGGAGGTGTGAATGAGCAGTTCTTC. The full variable domain, with the rest looked up from reference TRBV5-6 and TRBJ2-1, is DAGVTQSPTHLIKTRGQQVTLRCSPKSGHDTVSWYQQALGQGPQFIFQYYEEEERQRGNFPDRFSGHQFPNYSSELNVNALLLGDSALYLCASSKMSGGVNEQFFGPGTRLTVL.

The V and J genes are TRBV27 and TRBJ1-2; D gene uncertain. CDR1 is MNHEY and CDR2 is SMNVEV in the germline V gene (reference sequence). This CDR3 spans 13 amino acids. V was shortened by 6 bases and J by 8 bases, with 16 bases between the two germline ends. CDR3: CASSRKGVGGYTF. The CDR3, as DNA: TGTGCCAGCAGCCGGAAGGGAGTGGGCGGCTACACCTTC.

The table lists this clone with a few counts. The chain recombines TRBV7-3 with TRBJ2-7; D is possibly TRBD2 (6 bases). The CDR3 is 16 amino acids. Trimming left V 0 bases short and J 2 bases short, with 14 bases between. Germline V gene lookup returns CDR1 SGHTA and CDR2 FQGTGA. CDR3: CASSLTPGTGTYEQYF. Written as DNA, the CDR3 is TGTGCCAGCAGCTTAACCCCCGGGACTGGGACCTACGAGCAGTACTTC.

The rearrangement links TRBV19 to TRBJ1-2; D remains ambiguous. Germline CDR1 LNHDA, CDR2 SQIVND (reference sequence). The CDR3 contains 16 residues. Trimming took off 5 bases at V and 4 bases at J, with 20 bases between the two ends. The CDR3, as DNA: TGTGCCAGTAGTTTCTCGACGGACTCAAGTCTCTATGGCTACACCTTC. This translates into CASSFSTDSSLYGYTF.

The chain employs TRBV19 and TRBJ2-2; 7 nucleotides match TRBD2. The trim removed 6 bases at V and 4 bases at J, leaving 5 bases unmatched. The CDR3 is 14 residues long. Looked up from germline, CDR1 is LNHDA and CDR2 is SQIVND (reference sequence). The CDR3 DNA reads as TGTGCCAGTAGCCGGGGGAGGGGCACCGGGGAGCTGTTTTTT. Protein product: CASSRGRGTGELFF. Full variable domain (rest looked up from reference TRBV19 and TRBJ2-2): DGGITQSPKYLFRKEGQNVTLSCEQNLNHDAMYWYRQDPGQGLRLIYYSQIVNDFQKGDIAEGYSVSREKKESFPLTVTSAQKNPTAFYLCASSRGRGTGELFFGEGSRLTVL.

The chain carries TRBV9 and TRBJ2-3, with D perhaps TRBD1 (6 bases). V gave up 2 bases and J gave up 1 base, with 8 bases separating them. From germline, CDR1 is SGDLS and CDR2 YYNGEE. The CDR3 covers 14 residues. The chain's CDR3 is CASSVGQRTDTQYF. CDR3 bases: TGTGCCAGCAGCGTCGGACAGCGCACAGATACGCAGTATTTT.

This chain connects TRBV28 to TRBJ2-3, with a possible D match to TRBD2 (6 bases). V shed 7 bases and J shed 3 bases, with 17 bases lying between them. The CDR3 covers 15 residues. The V gene's germline CDR1 is MDHEN and CDR2 SYDVKM. CDR3 sequence reads: CASKLGGIGTDTQYF. The CDR3 bases are TGTGCCAGCAAACTGGGCGGGATCGGTACAGATACGCAGTATTTT. The whole variable domain, filled in from reference TRBV28 and TRBJ2-3, reads DVKVTQSSRYLVKRTGEKVFLECVQDMDHENMFWYRQDPGLGLRLIYFSYDVKMKEKGDIPEGYSVSREKKERFSLILESASTNQTSMYLCASKLGGIGTDTQYFGPGTRLTVL.

This chain joins TRBV28 and TRBJ2-5; 9 bases are shared with TRBD1. The J call may be in error: the DNA end matches TRBJ2-7 better. Germline CDR1 and CDR2: MDHEN and SYDVKM. The CDR3 contains 15 residues. CDR3 in DNA: TGTGCCATTAATAGGGGCGGGACAGGGAACCACGAGCAGTACTTC. Protein: CAINRGGTGNHEQYF.